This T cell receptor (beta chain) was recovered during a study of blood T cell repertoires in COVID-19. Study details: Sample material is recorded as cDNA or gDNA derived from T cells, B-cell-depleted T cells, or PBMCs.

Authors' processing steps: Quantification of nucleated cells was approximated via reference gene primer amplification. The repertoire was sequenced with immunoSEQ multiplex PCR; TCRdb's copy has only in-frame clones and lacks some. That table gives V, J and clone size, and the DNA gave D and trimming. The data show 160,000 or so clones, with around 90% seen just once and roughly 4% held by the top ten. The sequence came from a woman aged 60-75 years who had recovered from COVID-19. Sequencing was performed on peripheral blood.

The CDR3 DNA sequence: TGTGCCAGCAGGCAAGCGGGGCCCTCCTACGAGCAGTACTTC. This codes for CASRQAGPSYEQYF. V is TRBV28 and J is TRBJ2-7; 7 positions agree with TRBD2. This CDR3 is built from 14 residues. Losses at the gene ends were 6 bases for V and 0 bases for J; bases not matched to a gene: 5. Germline CDR1 reads MDHEN; CDR2 reads SYDVKM.